The 8 T cell receptor beta chains presented below share a single source sample, sequenced in a study of metastatic and nonmetastatic thyroid tumors. TCRdb reprocessed the PCR reads via MiXCR. The table shows about 70,000 clones, with less than 20% occurring only once. All patients were treatment-naive before thyroid surgery. The source material was blood. These receptors all come from a female donor with papillary thyroid cancer or a benign thyroid nodule (not recorded which). Some clones in this sample may be carry-over from other donors' samples.

This clone was observed many times. This chain joins TRBV19 and TRBJ2-5; D is unclear. This CDR3 is built from 13 residues. CDR1 is LNHDA, CDR2 SQIVND, per germline (reference sequence). V was trimmed by 6 bases and J by 2 bases, leaving 10 bases between them. CDR3 bases: TGTGCCAGTAGCAAAGCAGTACAAGAGACCCAGTACTTC. This gives the protein CASSKAVQETQYF.

For the CDR3, the DNA is TGTGCCAGCAGTGAAGGCGTGGCCTACGAGCAGTACTTC. This codes for CASSEGVAYEQYF. V and J are TRBV6-1 and TRBJ2-7, with D unclear. The CDR3 is 13 residues long. The V gene lost 1 base and the J gene lost 2 bases, with 6 bases spanning the gap. In germline, CDR1 is MNHNS, CDR2 SASEGT.

This clone was recorded many times. V and J are TRBV6-1 and TRBJ2-1; no reliable D call. Germline V CDR1 and CDR2: MNHNS, SASEGT. V was cut by 6 bases and J by 0 bases, with 9 bases left in between. This CDR3 is built from 14 residues. The CDR3 reads CASRDGTSYNEQFF. CDR3 DNA sequence: TGTGCCAGCAGGGATGGAACCTCCTACAATGAGCAGTTCTTC.

This clone was found many times. J is TRBJ1-5 and V is TRBV27; D is unresolved. This CDR3 is 15 amino acids long. The V end was cut by 3 bases, the J end by 0 bases, with 9 bases between. The germline gives CDR1 MNHEY, CDR2 SMNVEV (reference sequence). In DNA form, the CDR3 reads TGTGCCAGCAGTTTTGATGGAAATAGCAATCAGCCCCAGCATTTT. Protein: CASSFDGNSNQPQHF.

This clone has a count of ten or more. This chain joins TRBV3-1 and TRBJ2-7, with D unresolved. Trimming pared 2 bases from V and 1 base from J, leaving 9 bases between. Germline V lookup: CDR1 LGHDT, CDR2 YNNKEL (reference sequence). CDR3 length equals 14 residues. For the CDR3, the DNA is TGTGCCAGCAGCCAATCTAGGGTTTCCTACGAGCAGTACTTC. The encoded protein is CASSQSRVSYEQYF.

This clone was recorded many times. Other DNA sequences in the same sample also yield this CDR3. This chain connects TRBV20-1 to TRBJ2-5; no firm D call. Germline V lookup: CDR1 DFQATT, CDR2 SNEGSKA (reference sequence). This CDR3 has 11 amino acids. The V end lost 6 bases, the J end lost 5 bases, and 10 bases lay between the germline ends. The CDR3 is CSAIAGETQYF. The DNA for the CDR3 is TGCAGTGCCATCGCTGGTGAGACCCAGTACTTC.

This clone was recorded many times. Different DNA sequences within this sample yield the same CDR3. This chain uses TRBV19 with TRBJ2-5; TRBD2 agrees at 8 bases. CDR3 length: 17 residues. With V trimmed by 0 bases and J by 1 base, 7 bases remained unmatched. Germline lookup yields CDR1 LNHDA and CDR2 SQIVND (reference sequence). In DNA, the CDR3 is TGTGCCAGTAGTATAGATGGCCTAGGGACTAGCCAAGAGACCCAGTACTTC. Translating gives CASSIDGLGTSQETQYF.

This clone was observed many times. The chain has TRBV27 and TRBJ2-5; tentatively, D is TRBD2 (6 bases). Germline CDR1 and CDR2: MNHEY and SMNVEV (reference sequence). The CDR3 consists of 19 residues. Trimming took 1 base from V and 2 from J, leaving 23 bases between them. The CDR3 region has the DNA TGTGCCAGCAGTTTATACCCTGGCGGGATCCCCTCGAGGCAAGAGACCCAGTACTTC. Protein product: CASSLYPGGIPSRQETQYF.